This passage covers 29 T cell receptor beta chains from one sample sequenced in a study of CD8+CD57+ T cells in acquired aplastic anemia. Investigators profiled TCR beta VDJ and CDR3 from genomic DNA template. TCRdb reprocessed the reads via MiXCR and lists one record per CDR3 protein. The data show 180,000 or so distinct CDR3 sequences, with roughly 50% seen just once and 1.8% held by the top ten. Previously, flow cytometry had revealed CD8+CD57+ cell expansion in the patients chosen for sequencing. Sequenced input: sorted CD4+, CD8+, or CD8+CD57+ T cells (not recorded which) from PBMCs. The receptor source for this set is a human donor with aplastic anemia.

The CDR3 DNA follows: TGTGCCAGCAGTGAAGCGCAAGGGGGCGGCTATGGCTACACCTTC. Translating it yields CASSEAQGGGYGYTF. The chain employs TRBV2 and TRBJ1-2; TRBD1 matches at 7 bases. J was trimmed by 4 bases and V by 0 bases; bases with no gene match: 5. Germline V gene data show CDR1 as SNHLY and CDR2 as FYNNEI. The CDR3 totals 15 residues.

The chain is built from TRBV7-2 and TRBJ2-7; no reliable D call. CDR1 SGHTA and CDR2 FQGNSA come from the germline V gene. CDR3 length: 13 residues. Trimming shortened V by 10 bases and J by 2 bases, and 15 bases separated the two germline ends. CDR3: CAISESVAYEQYF. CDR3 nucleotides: TGTGCCATCAGTGAGTCGGTAGCCTACGAGCAGTACTTC.

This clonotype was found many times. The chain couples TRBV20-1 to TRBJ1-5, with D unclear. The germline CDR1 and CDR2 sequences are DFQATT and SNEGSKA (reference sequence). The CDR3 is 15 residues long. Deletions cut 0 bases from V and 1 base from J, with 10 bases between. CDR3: CSARDRGGSNQPQHF. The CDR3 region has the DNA TGCAGTGCTAGAGATCGAGGTGGAAGCAATCAGCCCCAGCATTTT.

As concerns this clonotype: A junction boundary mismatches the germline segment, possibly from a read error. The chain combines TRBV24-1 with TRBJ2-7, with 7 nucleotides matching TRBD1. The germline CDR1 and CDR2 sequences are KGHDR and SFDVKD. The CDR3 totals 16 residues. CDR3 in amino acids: CATSDLGDSGNYDQYF. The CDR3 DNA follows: TGTGCCACCAGTGATTTAGGGGACAGTGGCAACTACGATCAGTACTTC.

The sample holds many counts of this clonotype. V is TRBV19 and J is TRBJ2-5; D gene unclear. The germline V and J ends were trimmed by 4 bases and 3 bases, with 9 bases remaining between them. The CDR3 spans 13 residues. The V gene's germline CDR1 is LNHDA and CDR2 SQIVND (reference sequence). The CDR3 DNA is TGTGCCAGTAGTAGATGGGCAGAAGAGACCCAGTACTTC. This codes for CASSRWAEETQYF.

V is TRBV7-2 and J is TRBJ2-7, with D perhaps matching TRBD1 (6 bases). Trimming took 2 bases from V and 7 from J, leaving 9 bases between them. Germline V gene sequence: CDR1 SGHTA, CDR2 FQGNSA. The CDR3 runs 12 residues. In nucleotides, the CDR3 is TGTGCCAGCAGCTTAAGGCAGGGGGAGCAGTACTTC. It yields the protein CASSLRQGEQYF. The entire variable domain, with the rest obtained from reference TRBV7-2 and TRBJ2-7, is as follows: GAGVSQSPSNKVTEKGKDVELRCDPISGHTALYWYRQSLGQGLEFLIYFQGNSAPDKSGLPSDRFSAERTGGSVSTLTIQRTQQEDSAVYLCASSLRQGEQYFGPGTRLTVT.

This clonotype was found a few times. The CDR3 DNA reads TGCGCCAGCAGCTTCGGGACGGGGCGGATCGACAAAAACATTCAGTACTTC. Amino acids: CASSFGTGRIDKNIQYF. The rearrangement joins TRBV5-1 to TRBJ2-4; D is perhaps TRBD1 or TRBD2 (5 bases each). Between the trimmed V and J ends, which lost 2 bases and 3 bases, there was a span of 18 bases. The CDR3 extends over 17 amino acids. Germline loops: CDR1 SGHRS, CDR2 YFSETQ.

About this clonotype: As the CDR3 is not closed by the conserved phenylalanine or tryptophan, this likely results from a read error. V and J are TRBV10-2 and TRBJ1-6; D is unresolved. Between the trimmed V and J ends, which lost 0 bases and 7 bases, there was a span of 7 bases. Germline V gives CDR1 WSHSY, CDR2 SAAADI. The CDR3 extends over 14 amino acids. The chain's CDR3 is CASSESPPNSPLHL. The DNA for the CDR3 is TGCGCCAGCAGTGAGTCACCACCAAATTCACCCCTCCACCTT.

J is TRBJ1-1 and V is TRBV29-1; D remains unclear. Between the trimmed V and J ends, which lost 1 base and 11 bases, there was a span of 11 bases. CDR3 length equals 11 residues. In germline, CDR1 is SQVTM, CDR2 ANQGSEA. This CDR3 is CSVEVSSGAFF. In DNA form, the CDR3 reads TGCAGCGTTGAAGTGTCTTCGGGCGCTTTCTTT. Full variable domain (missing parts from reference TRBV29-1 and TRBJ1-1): SAVISQKPSRDICQRGTSLTIQCQVDSQVTMMFWYRQQPGQSLTLIATANQGSEATYESGFVIDKFPISRPNLTFSTLTVSNMSPEDSSIYLCSVEVSSGAFFGQGTRLTVV.

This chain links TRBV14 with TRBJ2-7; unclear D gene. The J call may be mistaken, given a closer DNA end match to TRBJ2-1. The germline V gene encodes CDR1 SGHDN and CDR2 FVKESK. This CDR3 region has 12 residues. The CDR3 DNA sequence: TGTGCCAGCAGACTCCTAGGTGGTGAGCAGTTCTTC. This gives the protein CASRLLGGEQFF.

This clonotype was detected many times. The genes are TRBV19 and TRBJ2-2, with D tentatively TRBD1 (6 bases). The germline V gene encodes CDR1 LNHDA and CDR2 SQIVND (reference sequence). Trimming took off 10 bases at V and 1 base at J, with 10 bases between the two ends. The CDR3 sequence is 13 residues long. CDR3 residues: CATPDRNTGELFF. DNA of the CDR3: TGTGCCACCCCGGACAGGAACACCGGGGAGCTGTTTTTT.

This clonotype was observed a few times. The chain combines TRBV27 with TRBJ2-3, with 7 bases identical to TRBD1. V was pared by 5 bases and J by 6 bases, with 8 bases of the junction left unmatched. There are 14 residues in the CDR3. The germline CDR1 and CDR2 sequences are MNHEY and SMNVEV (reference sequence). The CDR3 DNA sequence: TGTGCCAGCAGTCCACAGGGGCCGGGCGATACGCAGTATTTT. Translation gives CASSPQGPGDTQYF.

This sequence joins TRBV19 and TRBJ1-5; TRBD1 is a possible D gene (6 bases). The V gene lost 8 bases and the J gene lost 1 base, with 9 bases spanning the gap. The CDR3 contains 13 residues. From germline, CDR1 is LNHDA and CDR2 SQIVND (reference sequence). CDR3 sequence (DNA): TGTGCCAGTGGGGACACAAGCAATCAGCCCCAGCATTTT. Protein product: CASGDTSNQPQHF.

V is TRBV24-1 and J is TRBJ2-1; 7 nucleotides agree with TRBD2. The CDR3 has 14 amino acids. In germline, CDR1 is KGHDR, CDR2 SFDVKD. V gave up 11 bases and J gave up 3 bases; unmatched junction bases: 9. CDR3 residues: CASSREMDYNEQFF. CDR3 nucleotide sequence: TGTGCCAGCTCGCGGGAGATGGACTACAATGAGCAGTTCTTC.

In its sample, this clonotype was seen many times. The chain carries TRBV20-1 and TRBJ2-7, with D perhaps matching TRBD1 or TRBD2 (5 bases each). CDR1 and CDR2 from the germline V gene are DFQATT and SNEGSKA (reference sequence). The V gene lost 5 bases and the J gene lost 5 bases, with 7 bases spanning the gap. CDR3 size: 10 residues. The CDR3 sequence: CSARGDEQYF. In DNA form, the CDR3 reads TGCAGTGCTCGAGGGGACGAGCAGTACTTC.

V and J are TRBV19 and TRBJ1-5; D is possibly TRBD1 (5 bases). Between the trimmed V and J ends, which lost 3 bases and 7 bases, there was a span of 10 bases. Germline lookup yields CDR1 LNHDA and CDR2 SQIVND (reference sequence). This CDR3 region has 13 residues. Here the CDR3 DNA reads TGTGCCAGTAGTATTAGGGGCCCCCAGCCCCAGCATTTT. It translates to CASSIRGPQPQHF.

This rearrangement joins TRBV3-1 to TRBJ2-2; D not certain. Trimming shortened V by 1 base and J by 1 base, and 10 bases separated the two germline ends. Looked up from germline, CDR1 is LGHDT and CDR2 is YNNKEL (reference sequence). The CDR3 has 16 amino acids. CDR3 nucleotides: TGTGCCAGCAGCCAAGCAATAGTCAAGAACACCGGGGAGCTGTTTTTT. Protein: CASSQAIVKNTGELFF.

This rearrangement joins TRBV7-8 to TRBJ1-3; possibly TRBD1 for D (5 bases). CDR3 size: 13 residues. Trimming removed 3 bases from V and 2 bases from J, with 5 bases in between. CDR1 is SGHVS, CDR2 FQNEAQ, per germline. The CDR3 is CASSLTAGNTIYF. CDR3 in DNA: TGTGCCAGCAGCTTGACAGCTGGAAACACCATATATTTT.

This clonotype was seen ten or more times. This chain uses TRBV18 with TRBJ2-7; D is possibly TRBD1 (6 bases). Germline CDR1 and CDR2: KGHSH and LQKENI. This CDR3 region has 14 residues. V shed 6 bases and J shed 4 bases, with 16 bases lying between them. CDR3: CASSQAQGGYEQYF. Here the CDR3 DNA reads TGTGCCAGCTCCCAAGCACAGGGTGGTTACGAGCAGTACTTC. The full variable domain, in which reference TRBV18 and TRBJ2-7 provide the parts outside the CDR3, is NAGVMQNPRHLVRRRGQEARLRCSPMKGHSHVYWYRQLPEEGLKFMVYLQKENIIDESGMPKERFSAEFPKEGPSILRIQQVVRGDSAAYFCASSQAQGGYEQYFGPGTRLTVT.

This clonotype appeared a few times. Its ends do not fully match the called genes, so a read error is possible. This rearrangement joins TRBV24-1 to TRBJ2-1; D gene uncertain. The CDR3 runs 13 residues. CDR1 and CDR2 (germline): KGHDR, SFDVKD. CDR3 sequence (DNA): TGTGCCAGCAGTCGGGTCAGGTACAATGAGCAGTTCTTC. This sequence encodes CASSRVRYNEQFF.

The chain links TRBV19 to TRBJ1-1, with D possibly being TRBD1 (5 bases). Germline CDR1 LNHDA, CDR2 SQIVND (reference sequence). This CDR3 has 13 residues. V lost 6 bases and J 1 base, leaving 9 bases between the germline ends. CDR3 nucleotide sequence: TGTGCCAGTAGAAGGGACGCGAACACTGAAGCTTTCTTT. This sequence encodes CASRRDANTEAFF.

CDR3 nucleotides: TGTGCCAGCAGAGCGACAGGGACGAACACTGAAGCTTTCTTT. Encoded protein: CASRATGTNTEAFF. J is TRBJ1-1 and V is TRBV25-1; 7 bases fit TRBD1. With V trimmed by 6 bases and J by 1 base, 5 bases remained unmatched. In germline, CDR1 is MGHDK, CDR2 SYGVNS. This CDR3 has 14 amino acids.

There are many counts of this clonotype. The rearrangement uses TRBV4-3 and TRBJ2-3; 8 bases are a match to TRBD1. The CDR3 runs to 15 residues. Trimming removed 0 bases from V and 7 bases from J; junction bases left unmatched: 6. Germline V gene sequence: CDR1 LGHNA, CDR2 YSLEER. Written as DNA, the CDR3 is TGCGCCAGCAGCCAAGACCGCCAGGGGGCTTATACGCAGTATTTT. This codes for CASSQDRQGAYTQYF.

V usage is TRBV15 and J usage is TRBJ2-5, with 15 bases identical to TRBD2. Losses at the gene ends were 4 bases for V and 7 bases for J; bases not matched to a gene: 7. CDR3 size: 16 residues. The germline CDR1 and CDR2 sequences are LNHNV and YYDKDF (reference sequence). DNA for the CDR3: TGTGCCACCAGCAAACCGAGGACTAGCGGGGGGGGGACCCAGTACTTC. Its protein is CATSKPRTSGGGTQYF.

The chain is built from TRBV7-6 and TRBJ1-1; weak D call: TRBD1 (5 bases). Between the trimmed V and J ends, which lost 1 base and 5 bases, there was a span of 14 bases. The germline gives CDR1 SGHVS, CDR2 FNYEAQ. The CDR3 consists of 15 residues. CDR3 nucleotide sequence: TGTGCCAGCAGCTTAGGAGCGGGGGGAGGTACTGAAGCTTTCTTT. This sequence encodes CASSLGAGGGTEAFF.

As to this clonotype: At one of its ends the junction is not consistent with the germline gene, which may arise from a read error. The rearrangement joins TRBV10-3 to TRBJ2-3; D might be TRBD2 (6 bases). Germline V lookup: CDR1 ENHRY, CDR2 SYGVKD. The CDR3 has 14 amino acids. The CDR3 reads CASSYAAGRNTQYF. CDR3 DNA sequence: TGTGCCAGCAGTTATGCGGCGGGGAGAAATACGCAGTATTTT.

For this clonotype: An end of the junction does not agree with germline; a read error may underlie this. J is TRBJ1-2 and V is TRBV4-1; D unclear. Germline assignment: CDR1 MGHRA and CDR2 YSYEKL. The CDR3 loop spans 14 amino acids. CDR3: CVSSPSRGTYGYTF. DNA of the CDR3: TGCGTCAGCAGCCCCTCACGAGGCACCTATGGCTACACCTTC.

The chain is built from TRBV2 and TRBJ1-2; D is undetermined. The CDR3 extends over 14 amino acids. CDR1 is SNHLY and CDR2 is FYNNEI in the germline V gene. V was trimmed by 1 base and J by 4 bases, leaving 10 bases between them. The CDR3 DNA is TGTGCCAGCAGTGAAGGGGTATTATCCTATGGCTACACCTTC. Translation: CASSEGVLSYGYTF. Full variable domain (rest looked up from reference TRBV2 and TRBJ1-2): EPEVTQTPSHQVTQMGQEVILRCVPISNHLYFYWYRQILGQKVEFLVSFYNNEISEKSEIFDDQFSVERPDGSNFTLKIRSTKLEDSAMYFCASSEGVLSYGYTFGSGTRLTVV.

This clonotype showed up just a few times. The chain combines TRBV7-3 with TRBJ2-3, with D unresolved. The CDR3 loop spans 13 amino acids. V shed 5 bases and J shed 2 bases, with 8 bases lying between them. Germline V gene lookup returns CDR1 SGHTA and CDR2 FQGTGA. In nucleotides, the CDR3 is TGTGCCAGCAGCCCCTCTTCCACAGATACGCAGTATTTT. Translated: CASSPSSTDTQYF. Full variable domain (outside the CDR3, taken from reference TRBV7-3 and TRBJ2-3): GAGVSQTPSNKVTEKGKYVELRCDPISGHTALYWYRQSLGQGPEFLIYFQGTGAADDSGLPNDRFFAVRPEGSVSTLKIQRTERGDSAVYLCASSPSSTDTQYFGPGTRLTVL.